One sample yielded the 25 T cell receptor beta chains listed below, sequenced in a study of T cells in Graves' hyperthyroidism and ophthalmopathy. TCR beta CDR3 regions were amplified from RNA. With the HTBI primer set, the TCR CDR3 went through a first round of RT-PCR. A single record per CDR3 protein comes from TCRdb applying MiXCR to the multiplex PCR reads. The data show 610,000 or so distinct CDR3 sequences, about 45% seen once. The sample consisted of peripheral blood or thyroid tissue (not recorded which). The receptors derive from a woman under 30 with Graves' hyperthyroidism.

The chain combines TRBV24-1 with TRBJ2-5; D tentatively reads TRBD1 or TRBD2 (5 bases each). Between the trimmed V and J ends, which lost 4 bases and 5 bases, there was a span of 10 bases. The CDR3 has 13 amino acids. Germline V gene sequence: CDR1 KGHDR, CDR2 SFDVKD. CDR3 region: CATSETGDETQYF. The CDR3 DNA is TGTGCCACCAGTGAGACCGGGGACGAGACCCAGTACTTC.

Note on this clonotype: An end of the junction does not agree with germline; a read error may underlie this. The chain combines TRBV7-4 with TRBJ1-1; D perhaps matches TRBD1 (5 bases). Germline CDR1 is SGHVT and CDR2 is SQSDAQ. CDR3 size: 14 residues. The CDR3 DNA follows: TGCGCCAGCAGCCAGACAGTCATGAACACTGAAGCTTTCTTT. Amino acid sequence: CASSQTVMNTEAFF.

With regard to this clonotype: At one boundary the junction diverges from the germline segment, which might be a read error. This sequence joins TRBV11-3 and TRBJ1-4, with 7 nucleotides matching TRBD1. The CDR3 is made up of 17 amino acids. Looked up from germline, CDR1 is SGHNT and CDR2 is YENEEA. CDR3 in DNA: TGTGCCAGCGGCTTAGACACCCCGGGACAGCCGAATGAAGAACTGTTTTTT. Encoded protein: CASGLDTPGQPNEELFF.

This clonotype was seen repeatedly, ten times or more. The V and J genes are TRBV7-9 and TRBJ1-2; the D is unclear. The V and J ends lost 5 bases and 5 bases respectively, with 18 bases between them. CDR3 length equals 15 residues. Germline loops: CDR1 SEHNR, CDR2 FQNEAQ (reference sequence). CDR3 nucleotide sequence: TGTGCCAGCAGCCCTGACGCAATACCAGCATATGGCTACACCTTC. This codes for CASSPDAIPAYGYTF.

At least ten counts were recorded for this clonotype. The chain uses TRBV5-1 and TRBJ1-1, with D hard to call. The CDR3 totals 14 residues. Germline lookup yields CDR1 SGHRS and CDR2 YFSETQ. Trimming took off 4 bases at V and 1 base at J, with 11 bases between the two ends. CDR3 nucleotide sequence: TGCGCCAGCAGCGAGGCTCCTGGGAACACTGAAGCTTTCTTT. Translating gives CASSEAPGNTEAFF.

The V gene is TRBV14, the J gene TRBJ2-7; 7 nucleotides agree with TRBD1. Germline values: CDR1 SGHDN, CDR2 FVKESK. This CDR3 is built from 14 residues. V gave up 7 bases and J gave up 3 bases; unmatched junction bases: 9. The CDR3 spells CASNQGDGIYEQYF. The CDR3 coding sequence is TGTGCCAGCAACCAGGGGGACGGCATCTACGAGCAGTACTTC. Full variable domain (missing parts from reference TRBV14 and TRBJ2-7): EAGVTQFPSHSVIEKGQTVTLRCDPISGHDNLYWYRRVMGKEIKFLLHFVKESKQDESGMPNNRFLAERTGGTYSTLKVQPAELEDSGVYFCASNQGDGIYEQYFGPGTRLTVT.

This clonotype was seen repeatedly, ten times or more. The chain uses TRBV3-1 and TRBJ2-5, with D perhaps matching TRBD2 (5 bases). Germline V gene lookup returns CDR1 LGHDT and CDR2 YNNKEL (reference sequence). The CDR3 loop spans 14 amino acids. Deletions cut 1 base from V and 4 bases from J, with 10 bases between. CDR3 DNA sequence: TGTGCCAGCAGCCAAGGCTCTAGCCCAGAGACCCAGTACTTC. Protein product: CASSQGSSPETQYF.

The sample holds many counts of this clonotype. The chain has TRBV6-4 and TRBJ1-2; D remains ambiguous. CDR3 length equals 15 residues. Trimming removed 6 bases from V and 5 bases from J, with 19 bases in between. CDR1 is MRHNA, CDR2 SNTAGT, per germline. The CDR3 loop reads CASRQTSGRGYGYTF. In DNA form, the CDR3 reads TGTGCCAGCAGACAAACCTCCGGGCGCGGGTATGGCTACACCTTC.

Regarding this clonotype: A much larger clone sits a single nucleotide away, making a read error possible. This chain uses TRBV6-1 with TRBJ2-5, with no clear D. The V end was cut by 7 bases, the J end by 0 bases, with 12 bases between. This CDR3 spans 14 amino acids. Germline lookup yields CDR1 MNHNS and CDR2 SASEGT. CDR3 sequence: CASTCKANQETQYF. The CDR3 bases are TGTGCCAGCACCTGTAAGGCCAACCAAGAGACCCAGTACTTC.

This clonotype has ten or more counts. The chain carries TRBV20-1 and TRBJ1-2, with 7 bases that match TRBD1. CDR1 is DFQATT and CDR2 is SNEGSKA in the germline V gene (reference sequence). J was trimmed by 2 bases and V by 6 bases; bases with no gene match: 12. The CDR3 length is 15 residues. Here the CDR3 reads CSAKDYTGENYGYTF. CDR3 bases: TGCAGTGCCAAAGACTACACAGGGGAGAACTATGGCTACACCTTC.

This chain links TRBV12-3 or TRBV12-4 with TRBJ1-2; 7 nucleotides agree with TRBD1. Trimming cost V 5 bases and J 3 bases; bases outside gene matches: 3. This CDR3 has 13 residues. The CDR3 DNA reads TGTGCCAGCAGTGGACAGGCGGACTATGGCTACACCTTC. Its translation: CASSGQADYGYTF.

This rearrangement joins TRBV16 to TRBJ1-6, with D uncertain. The CDR3 runs 17 residues. Germline V gives CDR1 KGHSY, CDR2 FQNENV. V dropped 1 base and J dropped 0 bases, with 10 bases sitting between them. The CDR3 DNA reads TGTGCCAGCAGCCAATTAATCTGGAGCTCCTATAATTCACCCCTCCACTTT. It translates to CASSQLIWSSYNSPLHF.

This clonotype appeared a single time. This chain's CDR3 is CASVGDRDNYGYTF. In nucleotides, the CDR3 is TGTGCCAGCGTGGGGGACAGGGATAACTATGGCTACACCTTC. V and J are TRBV2 and TRBJ1-2; TRBD1 aligns across 9 bases. V gave up 8 bases and J gave up 1 base; unmatched junction bases: 5. CDR1 and CDR2 (germline): SNHLY, FYNNEI. This CDR3 is built from 14 residues. Drawing the rest from reference TRBV2 and TRBJ1-2, the complete variable domain is EPEVTQTPSHQVTQMGQEVILRCVPISNHLYFYWYRQILGQKVEFLVSFYNNEISEKSEIFDDQFSVERPDGSNFTLKIRSTKLEDSAMYFCASVGDRDNYGYTFGSGTRLTVV.

The count of this clonotype is one. At one of its ends the junction is not consistent with the germline gene, which may arise from a read error. The V and J genes are TRBV10-2 and TRBJ2-7; D is perhaps TRBD1 or TRBD2 (5 bases each). Germline lookup yields CDR1 WSHSY and CDR2 SAAADI. The CDR3 totals 15 residues. In nucleotides, the CDR3 is TGTGCCAGCAGCTTGTACGGGACCCCCGGTTACGAGCAGTACTTC. As protein: CASSLYGTPGYEQYF.

This clonotype occurred a few times. The V gene is TRBV29-1, the J gene TRBJ1-2; D unresolved. V was trimmed by 8 bases and J by 1 base, leaving 11 bases between them. The germline CDR1 and CDR2 sequences are SQVTM and ANQGSEA. The CDR3 totals 12 residues. The CDR3 protein is CSFGRSNYGYTF. The CDR3 DNA is TGCAGCTTTGGCAGGAGTAACTATGGCTACACCTTC.

The chain is built from TRBV4-1 and TRBJ1-5; D is undetermined. The CDR3 has 14 amino acids. Germline V gene sequence: CDR1 MGHRA, CDR2 YSYEKL. The V and J ends lost 1 base and 2 bases respectively, with 6 bases between them. The CDR3 spells CASSQVLGNQPQHF. The CDR3 DNA reads TGCGCCAGCAGCCAAGTTCTGGGCAATCAGCCCCAGCATTTT.

This sequence joins TRBV7-8 and TRBJ1-4; D remains ambiguous. The V gene's germline CDR1 is SGHVS and CDR2 FQNEAQ. The CDR3 runs 13 residues. Trimming cost V 6 bases and J 4 bases, with 9 bases left between them. The CDR3: CASSHRLNEKLFF. The CDR3 coding sequence is TGTGCCAGCAGTCACCGGCTTAATGAAAAACTGTTTTTT.

This clonotype has more than one count but fewer than ten. The chain carries TRBV10-3 and TRBJ2-3; tentative D call: TRBD1 (6 bases). V dropped 7 bases and J dropped 0 bases, with 11 bases sitting between them. The germline CDR1 and CDR2 sequences are ENHRY and SYGVKD. There are 14 residues in the CDR3. The CDR3 loop is CAIKGTRSTDTQYF. CDR3 DNA: TGTGCCATCAAAGGGACAAGAAGCACAGATACGCAGTATTTT.

In its sample, this clonotype was seen many times. The chain joins TRBV2 to TRBJ1-5; 8 nucleotides align to TRBD1. Germline CDR1 is SNHLY and CDR2 is FYNNEI. V was pared by 7 bases and J by 6 bases, with 5 bases of the junction left unmatched. This CDR3 has 13 residues. In DNA form, the CDR3 reads TGTGCCAGCAAAGACAGGGGCGCTCAGCCCCAGCATTTT. Its translation: CASKDRGAQPQHF.

This clonotype showed up just once. At one boundary the junction diverges from the germline segment, which might be a read error. The gene calls are TRBV18 and TRBJ2-7; D not certain. CDR3 length: 12 residues. Germline CDR1 and CDR2: KGHSH and LQKENI. The CDR3 region is CASSPNVYEQHF. The CDR3 DNA is TGCGCCAGCTCACCAAATGTCTACGAGCAGCACTTC.

The CDR3 spells CASEGTGVVEQYF. CDR3 sequence (DNA): TGTGCCAGCGAGGGGACAGGGGTTGTCGAGCAGTACTTC. This chain links TRBV6-2 or TRBV6-3 with TRBJ2-7, with TRBD1 identical over 10 bases. The germline CDR1 and CDR2 sequences are MNHEY and SVGEGT. V lost 8 bases, J lost 6 bases, and 7 bases stayed unmatched. The CDR3 runs to 13 residues.

This clonotype was seen more than once but under ten times. A read error may explain this, as a much larger clone is one base away. This chain connects TRBV6-1 to TRBJ2-5; a weak D match, TRBD1 (5 bases). Germline values: CDR1 MNHNS, CDR2 SASEGT. There are 14 residues in the CDR3. The CDR3 sequence is CVSTQTRVGETQYF. For the CDR3, the DNA is TGTGTCAGCACGCAGACCAGGGTGGGGGAGACCCAGTACTTC.

A word on this clonotype: A read error may be the cause here, since a much bigger clone is one base away. The chain is built from TRBV12-3 or TRBV12-4 and TRBJ2-7, with 12 bases lining up with TRBD2. After removal of 2 bases from V and 4 bases from J, the junction contained 6 bases not matched to a gene. The CDR3 extends over 16 amino acids. The CDR3 nucleotides read TGTGCCAGCAGTTTAAAAACTAGCGGGAGGACTTACGAGCAGTACTTC. It specifies CASSLKTSGRTYEQYF.

The rearrangement uses TRBV18 and TRBJ2-7; TRBD2 matches at 7 bases. With 6 bases clipped from V and 2 bases from J, the junction kept 7 bases outside the gene matches. Germline lookup yields CDR1 KGHSH and CDR2 LQKENI. This CDR3 region has 14 residues. The CDR3 region is CASSLPGLTYEQYF. CDR3 bases: TGTGCCAGCTCCCTCCCGGGACTAACCTACGAGCAGTACTTC.

V gene TRBV5-6 combines with J gene TRBJ1-3; no clear D gene. Trimming removed 1 base at V and 8 bases at J, with 13 bases between. Looked up from germline, CDR1 is SGHDT and CDR2 is YYEEEE. The length of the CDR3 is 14 residues. The CDR3 coding sequence is TGTGCCAGCAGCTTGCCGCGGCTTGGGGACACCATATATTTT. Amino acid sequence: CASSLPRLGDTIYF.